The next 8 T cell receptor beta chains were all read from a single sample in a study of PD-1 blockade in mismatch repair-deficient tumors. Sequencing used immunoSEQ multiplex PCR; TCRdb keeps in-frame clones, though not all of them. The sample includes about 130,000 clones, roughly 90% seen only once; the top ten take roughly 10%. Sequenced here: peripheral blood, sampled approximately 72 weeks after starting pembrolizumab. These receptors all come from an adult with mismatch repair-deficient cancer.

The chain uses TRBV29-1 and TRBJ1-2, with 11 nucleotides matching TRBD1. Germline lookup yields CDR1 SQVTM and CDR2 ANQGSEA. Germline trimming cut 1 base from V and 4 bases from J; bases unmatched to any gene: 5. This CDR3 is built from 15 residues. CDR3 sequence: CSVEVGTGGGYGYTF. The CDR3 DNA follows: TGCAGCGTTGAAGTAGGGACAGGGGGAGGCTATGGCTACACCTTC. Supplemented by reference TRBV29-1 and TRBJ1-2, the full variable domain reads SAVISQKPSRDICQRGTSLTIQCQVDSQVTMMFWYRQQPGQSLTLIATANQGSEATYESGFVIDKFPISRPNLTFSTLTVSNMSPEDSSIYLCSVEVGTGGGYGYTFGSGTRLTVV.

This chain links TRBV27 with TRBJ2-7; possibly TRBD2 for D (6 bases). V lost 10 bases to trimming and J lost 5 bases, with 15 bases between them. In germline, CDR1 is MNHEY, CDR2 SMNVEV (reference sequence). The CDR3 is 12 amino acids. Here the CDR3 DNA reads TGTGCCACCGGGACTGCCAAGAACGAGCAGTACTTC. The encoded protein is CATGTAKNEQYF.

The J gene is TRBJ2-1, the V gene TRBV6-6; 8 bases line up with TRBD2. Germline lookup yields CDR1 MNHNY and CDR2 SVGAGI (reference sequence). Trimming at V came to 6 bases and at J to 4 bases, leaving 8 bases not matched to a gene. CDR3 length equals 15 residues. The CDR3 reads CASRRSGSPYNEQFF. The CDR3 DNA reads TGTGCCAGCAGACGAAGCGGGAGTCCTTACAATGAGCAGTTCTTC.

Concerning this clone itself: This may stem from a read error, because a much larger clone lies one nucleotide away. At the DNA level, this CDR3 is encoded by other sequences in the same sample as well. This sequence joins TRBV2 and TRBJ2-5; 7 nucleotides agree with TRBD1. V dropped 7 bases and J dropped 5; count of bases not matched to a gene: 1. Germline values: CDR1 SNHLY, CDR2 FYNNEI. The CDR3 contains 11 residues. CDR3 sequence (DNA): TGTGCCAGCAAACAGGGGGAGACCCAGTACTTC. Translation: CASKQGETQYF.

The chain is built from TRBV4-1 and TRBJ1-2, with D maybe TRBD1 (6 bases). Trimming pared 0 bases from V and 3 bases from J, leaving 14 bases between. This CDR3 region has 16 residues. Per germline, CDR1 MGHRA and CDR2 YSYEKL. Here the CDR3 DNA reads TGCGCCAGCAGCCAAGAGGGCGGGGGCGGCTACTATGGCTACACCTTC. It is translated as CASSQEGGGGYYGYTF.

This chain uses TRBV4-1 with TRBJ2-3; D perhaps matches TRBD2 (6 bases). Germline lookup yields CDR1 MGHRA and CDR2 YSYEKL. Trimming took off 0 bases at V and 0 bases at J, with 13 bases between the two ends. The CDR3 has 17 amino acids. CDR3 DNA sequence: TGCGCCAGCAGCCAAGATGCCAGCGGGCTTAGCACAGATACGCAGTATTTT. Residues: CASSQDASGLSTDTQYF.

In nucleotides, the CDR3 is TGTGCCAGCAGTTTACGTGGGTGGGTCCCGGGTGCCGGGGAGCTGTTTTTT. This codes for CASSLRGWVPGAGELFF. The chain employs TRBV28 and TRBJ2-2; D is uncertain. The CDR3 contains 17 residues. The V end was cut by 2 bases, the J end by 6 bases, with 19 bases between. Per the germline V gene, CDR1 is MDHEN and CDR2 is SYDVKM.

This clone was recorded only once. The genes are TRBV29-1 and TRBJ2-2; TRBD1 aligns across 11 bases. Per the germline V gene, CDR1 is SQVTM and CDR2 is ANQGSEA. CDR3 length: 15 amino acids. Losses at the gene ends were 3 bases for V and 4 bases for J; bases not matched to a gene: 4. The CDR3 is CSVDGQGAGTGELFF. As DNA, the CDR3 is TGCAGCGTTGATGGACAGGGGGCAGGCACCGGGGAGCTGTTTTTT.